The source of this T cell receptor beta chain is a study of blood T cell repertoires in COVID-19. Study background: COVID-19 samples from acute and convalescent phases originated in the United States, Italy and Spain. From T cells, B-cell-depleted T cells, or PBMCs came the material, which was cDNA or gDNA.

V dropped 3 bases and J dropped 1 base, with 9 bases sitting between them. CDR3 length equals 15 residues. CDR1 and CDR2 (germline): SNHLY, FYNNEI. Regarding this clone: The sample contains more than one DNA sequence encoding this CDR3.

The method was immunoSEQ multiplex PCR; TCRdb's version includes in-frame clones alone and lacks a portion of them. The sample has 250,000 to 350,000 clones, 85% to 90% seen once. Participants came from fewer than 25 US areas, aged roughly 18 to 89 years. All recovered Cohort 3 donors got two negative PCRs, got clearance, or saw symptom resolution. Sequenced sample: PBMCs or T cells enriched from blood (not recorded which). The clonotype comes from a woman aged 18-29 years who had recovered from COVID-19. This chain joins TRBV2 and TRBJ2-2; tentative D call: TRBD2 (5 bases). Here the CDR3 DNA reads TGTGCCAGCAGTGACACTACTAGGAACACCGGGGAGCTGTTTTTT. Amino acids: CASSDTTRNTGELFF. Full variable domain (remainder filled in from reference TRBV2 and TRBJ2-2): EPEVTQTPSHQVTQMGQEVILRCVPISNHLYFYWYRQILGQKVEFLVSFYNNEISEKSEIFDDQFSVERPDGSNFTLKIRSTKLEDSAMYFCASSDTTRNTGELFFGEGSRLTVL.